The clone carrying this T cell receptor beta chain appeared once. Its matching antigen is unknown. One end of the junction fails to match germline, which may point to a read error. This sample includes further DNA sequences coding for the same CDR3. The record originates from a study of cytomegalovirus exposure and HLA in healthy donors. The PCR used 60 Vbeta and 13 Jbeta primers. Measured with immunoSEQ multiplex PCR; TCRdb has only the in-frame clones, and not every one. This sample carries under 150,000 clones, 50% to 75% of them seen once, and the ten largest clones take 2.4%. Study results and caveats: CMV serostatus stood as the only immune exposure information on hand. TCR beta chains associated with HLA were, in a later analysis, more clonally expanded than equally common others.

This CDR3 has 14 residues. Germline V gives CDR1 MGHDK, CDR2 SYGVNS. Sequencing input: PBMCs. The chain links TRBV25-1 to TRBJ1-2; D is possibly TRBD1 (5 bases). This receptor was obtained from a woman aged 35 to 49 in good health and CMV-seronegative. CDR3 DNA sequence: TGCGCCAGCGAGTCGGGGGGAGCTAACTATGGCTACACCTTC. This encodes CASESGGANYGYTF.